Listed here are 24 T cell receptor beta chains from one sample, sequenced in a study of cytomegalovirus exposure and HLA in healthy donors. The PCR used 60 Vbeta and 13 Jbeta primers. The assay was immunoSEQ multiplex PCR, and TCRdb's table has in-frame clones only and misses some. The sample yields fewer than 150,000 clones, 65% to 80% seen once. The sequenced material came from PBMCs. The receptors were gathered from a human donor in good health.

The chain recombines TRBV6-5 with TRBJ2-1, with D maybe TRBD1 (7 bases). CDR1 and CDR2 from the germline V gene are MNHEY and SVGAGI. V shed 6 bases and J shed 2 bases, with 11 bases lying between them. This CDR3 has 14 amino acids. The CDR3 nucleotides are TGTGCCAGCAGCGGCGGGACAGCCTACAATGAGCAGTTCTTC. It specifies CASSGGTAYNEQFF.

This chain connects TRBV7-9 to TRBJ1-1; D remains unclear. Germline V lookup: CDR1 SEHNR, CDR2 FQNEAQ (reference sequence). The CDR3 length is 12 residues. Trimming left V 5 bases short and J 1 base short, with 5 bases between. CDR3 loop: CASSRGNTEAFF. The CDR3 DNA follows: TGTGCCAGCAGCCGGGGGAACACTGAAGCTTTCTTT.

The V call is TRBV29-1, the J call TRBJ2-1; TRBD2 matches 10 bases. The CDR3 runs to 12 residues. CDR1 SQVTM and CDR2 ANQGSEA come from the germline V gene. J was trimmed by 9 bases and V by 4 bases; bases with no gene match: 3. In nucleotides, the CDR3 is TGCAGCGTTGTTCTAGCGGGAGTTGAGCAGTTCTTC. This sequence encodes CSVVLAGVEQFF.

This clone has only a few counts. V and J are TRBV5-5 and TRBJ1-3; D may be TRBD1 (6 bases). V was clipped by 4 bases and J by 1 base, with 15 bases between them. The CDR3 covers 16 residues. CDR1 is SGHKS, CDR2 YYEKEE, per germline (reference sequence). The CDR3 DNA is TGTGCCAGCAGCCTACCCGGGACACGGTCTGGAAACACCATATATTTT. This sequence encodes CASSLPGTRSGNTIYF.

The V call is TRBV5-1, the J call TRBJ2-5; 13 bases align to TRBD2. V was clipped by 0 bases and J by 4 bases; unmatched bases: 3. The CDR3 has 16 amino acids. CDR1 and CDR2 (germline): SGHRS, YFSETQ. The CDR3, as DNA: TGCGCCAGCAGCTTGGGGACTAGCGGGAGCGGAGAGACCCAGTACTTC. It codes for CASSLGTSGSGETQYF.

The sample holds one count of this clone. In DNA, the CDR3 is TGTGCCAGCAGTTTCTTTGCGGGAGGGCTCGACACCGGGGAGCTGTTTTTT. Translating gives CASSFFAGGLDTGELFF. The J gene is TRBJ2-2, the V gene TRBV28; 9 bases agree with TRBD2. The junction had 8 bases not matched to a gene; V was cut back by 3 bases and J by 3 bases. CDR3 length equals 17 residues. In germline, CDR1 is MDHEN, CDR2 SYDVKM.

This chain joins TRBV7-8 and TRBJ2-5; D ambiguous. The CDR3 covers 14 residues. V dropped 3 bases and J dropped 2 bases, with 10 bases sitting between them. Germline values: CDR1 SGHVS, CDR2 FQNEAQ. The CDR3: CASSFPGSQETQYF. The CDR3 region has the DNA TGTGCCAGCAGCTTCCCTGGCAGTCAAGAGACCCAGTACTTC.

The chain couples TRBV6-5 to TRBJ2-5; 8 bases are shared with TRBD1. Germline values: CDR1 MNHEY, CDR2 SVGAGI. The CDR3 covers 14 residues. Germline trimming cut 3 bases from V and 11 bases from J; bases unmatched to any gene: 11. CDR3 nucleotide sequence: TGTGCCAGCAGTTATCTCCAGGGGGCGAGGGAGCAGTACTTC. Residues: CASSYLQGAREQYF.

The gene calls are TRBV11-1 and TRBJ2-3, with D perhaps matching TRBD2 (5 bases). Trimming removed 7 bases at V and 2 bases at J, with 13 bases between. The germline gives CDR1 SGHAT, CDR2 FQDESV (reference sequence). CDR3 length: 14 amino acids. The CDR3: CASNGILLTDTQYF. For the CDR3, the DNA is TGTGCCAGCAACGGGATACTTCTCACAGATACGCAGTATTTT.

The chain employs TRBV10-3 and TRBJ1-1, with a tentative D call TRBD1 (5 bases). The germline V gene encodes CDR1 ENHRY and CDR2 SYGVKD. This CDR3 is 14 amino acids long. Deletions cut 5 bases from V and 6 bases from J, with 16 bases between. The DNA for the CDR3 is TGTGCCATCAGTCTGACGGAGGGGTGGGCTGAAGCTTTCTTT. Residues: CAISLTEGWAEAFF.

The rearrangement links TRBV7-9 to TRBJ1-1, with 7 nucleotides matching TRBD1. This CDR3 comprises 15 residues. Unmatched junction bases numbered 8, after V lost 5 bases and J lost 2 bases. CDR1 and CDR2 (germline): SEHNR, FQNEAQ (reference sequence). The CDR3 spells CASSQGDSPNTEAFF. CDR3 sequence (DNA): TGTGCCAGCAGCCAAGGGGACAGCCCAAACACTGAAGCTTTCTTT.

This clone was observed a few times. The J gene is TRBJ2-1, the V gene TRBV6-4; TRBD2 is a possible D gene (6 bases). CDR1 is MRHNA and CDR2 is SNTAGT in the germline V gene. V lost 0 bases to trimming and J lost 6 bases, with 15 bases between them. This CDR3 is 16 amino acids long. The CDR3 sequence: CASSDSGTGVINEQFF. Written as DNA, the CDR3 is TGTGCCAGCAGTGACTCAGGAACGGGAGTAATCAATGAGCAGTTCTTC.

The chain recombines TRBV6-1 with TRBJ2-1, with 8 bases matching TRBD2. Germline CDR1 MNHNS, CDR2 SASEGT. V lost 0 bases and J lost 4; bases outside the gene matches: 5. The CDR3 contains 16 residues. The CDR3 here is CASSEASGKSYNEQFF. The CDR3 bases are TGTGCCAGCAGTGAAGCTAGCGGGAAGTCATACAATGAGCAGTTCTTC.

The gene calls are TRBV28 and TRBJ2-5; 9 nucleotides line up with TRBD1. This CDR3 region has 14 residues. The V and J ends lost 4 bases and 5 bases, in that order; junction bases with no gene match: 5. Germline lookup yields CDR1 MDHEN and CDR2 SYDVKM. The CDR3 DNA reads TGTGCCAGCAGTTACGACAGGGGGTGGGAGACCCAGTACTTC. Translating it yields CASSYDRGWETQYF.

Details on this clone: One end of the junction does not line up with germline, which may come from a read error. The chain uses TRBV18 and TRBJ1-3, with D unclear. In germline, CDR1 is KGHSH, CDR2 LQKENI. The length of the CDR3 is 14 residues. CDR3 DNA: TGTGCCAGCTCACCAGGAGGCTCTGGAAACGCCATATATTTT. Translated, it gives CASSPGGSGNAIYF.

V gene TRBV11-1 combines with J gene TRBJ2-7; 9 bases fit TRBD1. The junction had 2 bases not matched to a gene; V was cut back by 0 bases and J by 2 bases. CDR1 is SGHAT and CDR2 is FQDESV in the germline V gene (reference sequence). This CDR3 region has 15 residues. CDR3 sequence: CASSLAGTGPYEQYF. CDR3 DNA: TGTGCCAGCAGCTTAGCGGGGACAGGGCCCTACGAGCAGTACTTC.

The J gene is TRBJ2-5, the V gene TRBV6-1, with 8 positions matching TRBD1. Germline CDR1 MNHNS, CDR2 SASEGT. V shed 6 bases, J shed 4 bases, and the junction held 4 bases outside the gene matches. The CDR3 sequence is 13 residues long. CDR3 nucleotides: TGTGCCAGCAGCGGACAGGGTGGAGAGACCCAGTACTTC. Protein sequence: CASSGQGGETQYF.

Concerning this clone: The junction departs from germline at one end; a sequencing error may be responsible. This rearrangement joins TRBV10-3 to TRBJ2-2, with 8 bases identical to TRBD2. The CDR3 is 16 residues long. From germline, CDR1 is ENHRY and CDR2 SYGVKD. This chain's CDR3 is CAINEGAGGNTGELFF. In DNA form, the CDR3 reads TGTGCCATCAATGAGGGCGCGGGAGGTAACACCGGGGAGCTGTTTTTT.

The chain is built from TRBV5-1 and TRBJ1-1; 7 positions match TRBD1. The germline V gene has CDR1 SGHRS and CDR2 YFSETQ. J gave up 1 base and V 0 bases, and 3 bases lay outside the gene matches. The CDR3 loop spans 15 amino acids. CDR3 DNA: TGCGCCAGCAGCTTGGGCGGACAGGCGAACACTGAAGCTTTCTTT. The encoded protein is CASSLGGQANTEAFF.

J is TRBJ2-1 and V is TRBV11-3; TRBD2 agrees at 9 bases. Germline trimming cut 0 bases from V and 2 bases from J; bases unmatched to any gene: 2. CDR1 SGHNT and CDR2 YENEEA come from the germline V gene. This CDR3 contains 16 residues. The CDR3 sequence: CASSLDSGGTYNEQFF. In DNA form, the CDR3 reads TGTGCCAGCAGCTTAGACAGCGGGGGGACCTACAATGAGCAGTTCTTC.

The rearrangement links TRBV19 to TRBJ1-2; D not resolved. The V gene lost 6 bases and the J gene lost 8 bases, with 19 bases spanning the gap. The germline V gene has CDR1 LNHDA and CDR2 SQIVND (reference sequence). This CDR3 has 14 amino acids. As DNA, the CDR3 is TGTGCCAGTAGGGAACTGAACCGGGTTGTCGGCTACACCTTC. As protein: CASRELNRVVGYTF.

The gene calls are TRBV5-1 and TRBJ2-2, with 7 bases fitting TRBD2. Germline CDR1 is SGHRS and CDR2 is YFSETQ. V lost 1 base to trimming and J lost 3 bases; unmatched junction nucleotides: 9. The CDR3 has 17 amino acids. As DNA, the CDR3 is TGCGCCAGCAGCTTGTCTAGGGCTAGCGGAGACACCGGGGAGCTGTTTTTT. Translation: CASSLSRASGDTGELFF.

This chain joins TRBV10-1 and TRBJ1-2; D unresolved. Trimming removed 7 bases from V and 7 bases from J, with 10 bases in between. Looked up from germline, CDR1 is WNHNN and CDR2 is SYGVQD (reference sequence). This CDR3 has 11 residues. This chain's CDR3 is CASIEVFGYTF. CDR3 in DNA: TGCGCCAGCATCGAGGTTTTTGGCTACACCTTC.

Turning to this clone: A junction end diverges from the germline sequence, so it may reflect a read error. CDR3: CASTLNPGGGANTGELFF. For the CDR3, the DNA is TGCGCCAGCACCTTGAACCCCGGAGGGGGCGCGAACACCGGGGAGCTGTTTTTT. The chain carries TRBV5-1 and TRBJ2-2; perhaps TRBD1 as D (7 bases). Germline V gene lookup returns CDR1 SGHRS and CDR2 YFSETQ. CDR3 length: 18 residues.